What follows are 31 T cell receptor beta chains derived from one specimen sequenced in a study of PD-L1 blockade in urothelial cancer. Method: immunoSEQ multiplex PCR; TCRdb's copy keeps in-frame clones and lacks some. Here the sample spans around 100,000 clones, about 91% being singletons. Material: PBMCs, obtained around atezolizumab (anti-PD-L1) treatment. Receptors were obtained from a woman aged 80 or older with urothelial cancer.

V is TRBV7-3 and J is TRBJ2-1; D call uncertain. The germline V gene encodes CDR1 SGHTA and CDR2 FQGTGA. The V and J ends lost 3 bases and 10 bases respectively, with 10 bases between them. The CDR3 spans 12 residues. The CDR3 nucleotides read TGTGCCAGCAGCTTGGGCTCAAGAGAGCAGTTCTTC. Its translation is CASSLGSREQFF.

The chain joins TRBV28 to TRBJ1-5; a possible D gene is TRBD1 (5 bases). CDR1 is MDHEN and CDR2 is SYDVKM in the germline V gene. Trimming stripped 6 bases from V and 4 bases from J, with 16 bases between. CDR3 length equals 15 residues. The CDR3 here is CASSIGGGGNQPQHF. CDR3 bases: TGTGCCAGCAGCATCGGGGGGGGTGGGAATCAGCCCCAGCATTTT.

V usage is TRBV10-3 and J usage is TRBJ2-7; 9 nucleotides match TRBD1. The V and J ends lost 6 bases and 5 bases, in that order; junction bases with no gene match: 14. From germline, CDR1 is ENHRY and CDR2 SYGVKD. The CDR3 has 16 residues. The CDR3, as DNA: TGTGCCATCAGCTCTACCCCGGGACAGGGTTTCGACGAGCAGTACTTC. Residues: CAISSTPGQGFDEQYF.

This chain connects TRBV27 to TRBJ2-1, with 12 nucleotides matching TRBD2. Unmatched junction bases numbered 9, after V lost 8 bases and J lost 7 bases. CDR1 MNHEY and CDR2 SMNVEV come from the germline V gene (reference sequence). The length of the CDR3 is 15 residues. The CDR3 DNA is TGTGCCAGCTGGGGGCGGACTAGCGGGATTAATGAGCAGTTCTTC. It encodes CASWGRTSGINEQFF.

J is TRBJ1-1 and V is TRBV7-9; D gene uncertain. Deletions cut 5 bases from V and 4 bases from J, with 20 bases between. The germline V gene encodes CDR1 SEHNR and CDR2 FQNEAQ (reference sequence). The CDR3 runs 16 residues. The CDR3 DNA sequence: TGTGCCAGCAGCACACCCGGGATAGACCTAGTCACTGAAGCTTTCTTT. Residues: CASSTPGIDLVTEAFF.

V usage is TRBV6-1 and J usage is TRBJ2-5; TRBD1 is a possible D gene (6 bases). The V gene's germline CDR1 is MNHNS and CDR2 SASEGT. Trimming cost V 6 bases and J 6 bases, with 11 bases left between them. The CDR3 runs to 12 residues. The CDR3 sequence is CASRTGFQTQYF. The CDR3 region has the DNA TGTGCCAGCAGAACAGGGTTTCAGACCCAGTACTTC.

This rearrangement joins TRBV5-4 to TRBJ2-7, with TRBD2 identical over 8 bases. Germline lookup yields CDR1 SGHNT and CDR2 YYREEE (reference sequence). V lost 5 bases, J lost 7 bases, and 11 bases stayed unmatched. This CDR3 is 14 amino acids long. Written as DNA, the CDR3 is TGTGCCAGCAGTCGGGGGGGCCTTCTAGGAGAGCAGTACTTC. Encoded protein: CASSRGGLLGEQYF.

The CDR3 loop reads CAIRGLAGNYNEQFF. As DNA, the CDR3 is TGTGCCATCAGAGGACTAGCGGGAAACTACAATGAGCAGTTCTTC. The chain has TRBV10-3 and TRBJ2-1; 12 positions agree with TRBD2. Losses at the gene ends were 6 bases for V and 3 bases for J; bases not matched to a gene: 3. The CDR3 is 15 amino acids. The germline CDR1 and CDR2 sequences are ENHRY and SYGVKD.

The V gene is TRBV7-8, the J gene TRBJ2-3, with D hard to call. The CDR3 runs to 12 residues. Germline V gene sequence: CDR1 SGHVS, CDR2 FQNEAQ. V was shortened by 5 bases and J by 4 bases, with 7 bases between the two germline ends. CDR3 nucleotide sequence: TGTGCCAGCAGCCGCCTAGCAGATACGCAGTATTTT. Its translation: CASSRLADTQYF.

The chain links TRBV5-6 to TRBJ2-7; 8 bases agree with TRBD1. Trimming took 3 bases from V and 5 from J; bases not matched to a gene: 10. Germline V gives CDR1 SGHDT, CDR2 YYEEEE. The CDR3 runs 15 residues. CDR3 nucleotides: TGTGCCAGCAGCTCGACAGGGGTCCGGGCGGACGAGCAGTACTTC. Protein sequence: CASSSTGVRADEQYF.

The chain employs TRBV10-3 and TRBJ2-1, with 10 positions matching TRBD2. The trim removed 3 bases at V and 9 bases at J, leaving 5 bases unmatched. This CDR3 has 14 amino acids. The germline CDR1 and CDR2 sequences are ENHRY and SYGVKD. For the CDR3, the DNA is TGTGCCATCAGTGAAGGGGCTAGCGGGGGTGAGCAGTTCTTC. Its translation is CAISEGASGGEQFF.

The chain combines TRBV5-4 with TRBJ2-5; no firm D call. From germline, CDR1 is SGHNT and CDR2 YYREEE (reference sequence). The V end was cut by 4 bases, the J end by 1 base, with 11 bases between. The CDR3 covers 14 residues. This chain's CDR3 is CASSPWSGQETQYF. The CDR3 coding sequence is TGTGCCAGCAGCCCCTGGTCAGGCCAAGAGACCCAGTACTTC.

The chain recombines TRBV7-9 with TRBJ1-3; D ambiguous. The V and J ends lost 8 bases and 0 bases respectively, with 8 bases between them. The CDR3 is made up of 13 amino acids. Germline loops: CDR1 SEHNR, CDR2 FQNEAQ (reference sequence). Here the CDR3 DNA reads TGTGCCAGCGAGGATAGCTCTGGAAACACCATATATTTT. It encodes CASEDSSGNTIYF.

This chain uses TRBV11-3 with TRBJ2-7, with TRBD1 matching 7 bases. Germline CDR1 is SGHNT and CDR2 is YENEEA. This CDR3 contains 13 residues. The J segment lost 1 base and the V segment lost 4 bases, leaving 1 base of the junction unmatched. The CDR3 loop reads CASSSGGSYEQYF. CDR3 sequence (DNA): TGTGCCAGCAGCTCAGGGGGATCCTACGAGCAGTACTTC.

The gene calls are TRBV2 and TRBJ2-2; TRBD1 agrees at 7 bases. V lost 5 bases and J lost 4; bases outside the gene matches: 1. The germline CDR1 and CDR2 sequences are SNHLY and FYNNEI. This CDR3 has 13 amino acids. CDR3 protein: CASSTGATGELFF. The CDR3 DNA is TGTGCCAGCAGTACAGGGGCCACCGGGGAGCTGTTTTTT.

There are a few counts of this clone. The CDR3, as DNA: TGTGCCAGCTCACCCAGGGATGGCTACACCTTC. Its protein product is CASSPRDGYTF. J is TRBJ1-2 and V is TRBV18, with D perhaps TRBD1 (5 bases). CDR1 and CDR2 from the germline V gene are KGHSH and LQKENI. V lost 3 bases, J lost 6 bases, and 5 bases lay in between. The CDR3 has 11 residues.

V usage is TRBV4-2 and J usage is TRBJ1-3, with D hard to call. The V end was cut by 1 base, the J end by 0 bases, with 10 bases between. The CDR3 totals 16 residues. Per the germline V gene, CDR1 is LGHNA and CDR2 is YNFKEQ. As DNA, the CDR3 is TGTGCCAGCAGCCAAGGTACCCGCGGCTCTGGAAACACCATATATTTT. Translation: CASSQGTRGSGNTIYF.

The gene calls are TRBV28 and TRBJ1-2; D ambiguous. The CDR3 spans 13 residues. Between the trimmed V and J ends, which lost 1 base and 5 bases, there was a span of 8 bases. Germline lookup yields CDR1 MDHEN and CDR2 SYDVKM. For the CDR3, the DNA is TGTGCCAGCAGTTTATCGGGGAGATATGGCTACACCTTC. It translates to CASSLSGRYGYTF.

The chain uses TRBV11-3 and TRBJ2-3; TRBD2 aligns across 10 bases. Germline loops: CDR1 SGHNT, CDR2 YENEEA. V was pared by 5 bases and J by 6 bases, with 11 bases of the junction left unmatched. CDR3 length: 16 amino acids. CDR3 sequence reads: CASSETSGLGADTQYF. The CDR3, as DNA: TGTGCCAGCAGCGAGACTAGCGGGTTGGGAGCGGATACGCAGTATTTT. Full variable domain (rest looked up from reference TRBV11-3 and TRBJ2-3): EAGVVQSPRYKIIEKKQPVAFWCNPISGHNTLYWYLQNLGQGPELLIRYENEEAVDDSQLPKDRFSAERLKGVDSTLKIQPAELGDSAVYLCASSETSGLGADTQYFGPGTRLTVL.

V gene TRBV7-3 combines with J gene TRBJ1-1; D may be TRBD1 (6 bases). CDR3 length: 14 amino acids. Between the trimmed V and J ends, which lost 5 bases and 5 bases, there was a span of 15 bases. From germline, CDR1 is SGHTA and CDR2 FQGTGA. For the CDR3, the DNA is TGTGCCAGCAGCCCCGTCGGCAGGGGTACTGAAGCTTTCTTT. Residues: CASSPVGRGTEAFF.

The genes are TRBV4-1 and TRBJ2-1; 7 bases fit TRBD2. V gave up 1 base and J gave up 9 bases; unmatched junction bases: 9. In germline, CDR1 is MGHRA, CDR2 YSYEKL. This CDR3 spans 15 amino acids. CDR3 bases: TGCGCCAGCAGCCAAGTTCCTAGCGGAGGCCTTGAGCAGTTCTTC. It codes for CASSQVPSGGLEQFF.

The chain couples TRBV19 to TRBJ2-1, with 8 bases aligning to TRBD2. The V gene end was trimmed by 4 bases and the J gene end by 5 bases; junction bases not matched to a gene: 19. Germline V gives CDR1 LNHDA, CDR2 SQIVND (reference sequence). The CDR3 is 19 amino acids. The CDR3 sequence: CASSRNPGLSGGNNNEQFF. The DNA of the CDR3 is TGTGCCAGTAGTAGAAATCCGGGACTCAGCGGGGGAAACAACAATGAGCAGTTCTTC.

The CDR3 region is CASVATREQFF. The CDR3 DNA follows: TGTGCCAGCGTGGCAACTAGGGAGCAGTTCTTC. The chain carries TRBV7-9 and TRBJ2-1; D may be TRBD2 (5 bases). Germline-derived CDR1 and CDR2 are SEHNR and FQNEAQ (reference sequence). CDR3 length: 11 amino acids. Trimming left V 8 bases short and J 10 bases short, with 12 bases between.

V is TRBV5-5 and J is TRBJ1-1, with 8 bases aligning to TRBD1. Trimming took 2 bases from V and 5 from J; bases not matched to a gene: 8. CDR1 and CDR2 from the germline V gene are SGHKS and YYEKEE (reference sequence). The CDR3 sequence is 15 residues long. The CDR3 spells CASSFSSGGGTEAFF. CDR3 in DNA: TGTGCCAGCAGCTTTTCGTCAGGGGGCGGGACTGAAGCTTTCTTT.

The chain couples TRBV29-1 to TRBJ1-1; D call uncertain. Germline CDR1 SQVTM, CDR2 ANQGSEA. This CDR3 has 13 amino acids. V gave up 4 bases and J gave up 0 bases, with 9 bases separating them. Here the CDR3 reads CSVVGNLNTEAFF. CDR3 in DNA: TGCAGCGTTGTCGGGAACCTGAACACTGAAGCTTTCTTT.

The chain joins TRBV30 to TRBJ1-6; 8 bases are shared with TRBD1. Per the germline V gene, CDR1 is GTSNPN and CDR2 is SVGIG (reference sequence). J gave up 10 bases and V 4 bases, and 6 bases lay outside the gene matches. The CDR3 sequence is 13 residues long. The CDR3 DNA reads TGTGCCTGGATCGGACAGGGAGGATCACCCCTCCACTTT. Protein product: CAWIGQGGSPLHF.

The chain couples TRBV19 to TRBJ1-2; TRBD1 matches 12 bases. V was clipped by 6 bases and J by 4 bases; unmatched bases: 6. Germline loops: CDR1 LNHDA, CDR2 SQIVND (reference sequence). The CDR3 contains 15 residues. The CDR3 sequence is CASSRDRGRSYGYTF. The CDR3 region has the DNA TGTGCCAGTAGCAGGGACAGGGGGCGAAGCTATGGCTACACCTTC.

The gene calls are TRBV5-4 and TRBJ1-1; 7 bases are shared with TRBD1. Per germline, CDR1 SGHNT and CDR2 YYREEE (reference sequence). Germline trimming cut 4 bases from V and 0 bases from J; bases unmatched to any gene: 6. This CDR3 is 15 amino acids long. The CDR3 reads CASSPRTGLNTEAFF. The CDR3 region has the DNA TGTGCCAGCAGCCCGAGGACAGGATTGAACACTGAAGCTTTCTTT.

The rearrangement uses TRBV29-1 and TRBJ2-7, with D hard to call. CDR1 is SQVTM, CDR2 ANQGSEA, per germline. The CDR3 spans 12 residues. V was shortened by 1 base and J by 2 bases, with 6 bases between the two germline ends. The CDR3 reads CSVEGQTYEQYF. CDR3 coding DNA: TGCAGCGTTGAAGGGCAGACCTACGAGCAGTACTTC.

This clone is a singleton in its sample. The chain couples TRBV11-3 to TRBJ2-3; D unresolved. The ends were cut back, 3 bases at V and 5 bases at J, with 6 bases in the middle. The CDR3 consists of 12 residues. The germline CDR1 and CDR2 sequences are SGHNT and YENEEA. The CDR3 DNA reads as TGTGCCAGCAGCTTCGAGAGAGATACGCAGTATTTT. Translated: CASSFERDTQYF. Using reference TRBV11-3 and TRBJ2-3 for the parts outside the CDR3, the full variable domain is EAGVVQSPRYKIIEKKQPVAFWCNPISGHNTLYWYLQNLGQGPELLIRYENEEAVDDSQLPKDRFSAERLKGVDSTLKIQPAELGDSAVYLCASSFERDTQYFGPGTRLTVL.

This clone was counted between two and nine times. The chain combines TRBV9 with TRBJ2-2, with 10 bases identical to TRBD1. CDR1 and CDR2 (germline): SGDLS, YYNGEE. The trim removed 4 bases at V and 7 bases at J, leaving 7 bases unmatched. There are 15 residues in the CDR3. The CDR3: CASSTRQGASGELFF. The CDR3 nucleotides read TGTGCCAGCAGCACCAGACAGGGGGCAAGCGGGGAGCTGTTTTTT. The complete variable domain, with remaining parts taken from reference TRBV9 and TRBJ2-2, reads DSGVTQTPKHLITATGQRVTLRCSPRSGDLSVYWYQQSLDQGLQFLIQYYNGEERAKGNILERFSAQQFPDLHSELNLSSLELGDSALYFCASSTRQGASGELFFGEGSRLTVL.